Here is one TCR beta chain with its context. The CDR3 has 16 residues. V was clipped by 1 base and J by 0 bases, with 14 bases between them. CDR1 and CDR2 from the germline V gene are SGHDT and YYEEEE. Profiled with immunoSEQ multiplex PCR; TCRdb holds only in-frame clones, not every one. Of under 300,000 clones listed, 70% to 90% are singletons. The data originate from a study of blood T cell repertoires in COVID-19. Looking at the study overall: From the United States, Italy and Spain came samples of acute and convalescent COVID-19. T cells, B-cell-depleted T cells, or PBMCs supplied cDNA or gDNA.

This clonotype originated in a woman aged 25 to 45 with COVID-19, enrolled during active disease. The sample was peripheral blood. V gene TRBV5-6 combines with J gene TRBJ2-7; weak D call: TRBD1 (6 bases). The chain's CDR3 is CASSLSITGFSYEQYF. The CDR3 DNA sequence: TGTGCCAGCAGCTTGTCGATTACAGGGTTCTCCTACGAGCAGTACTTC.